Shown below are 14 T cell receptor beta chains from a single sample sequenced in a study of blood T cell repertoires in COVID-19 (dated by TCRdb to 2018 to 2021). The library was prepared using the immunoSEQ multiplex PCR assay. The source is immuneACCESS, and TCRdb retained only in-frame sequences with V and J called. Part of the clones is not carried over; for the studies checked, unresolved V genes explain less than half of this, and the remainder is unexplained. Recorded for this sample are some 290,000 clones; approximately 90% of them occurred a single time. About 2.2% of the sample rests with the top ten. Sequencing was done on a sample of peripheral blood. The receptors were sampled from a woman between 50 and 59 years old who had recovered from COVID-19.

The CDR3 reads CASSVEGQGWTEAFF. In DNA form, the CDR3 reads TGTGCCAGCAGCGTAGAGGGGCAAGGGTGGACTGAAGCTTTCTTT. The V call is TRBV9, the J call TRBJ1-1; TRBD1 is a possible D gene (5 bases). Germline loops: CDR1 SGDLS, CDR2 YYNGEE. The CDR3 spans 15 residues. Trimming took 0 bases from V and 5 from J, leaving 14 bases between them.

Written as DNA, the CDR3 is TGTGCCAGCAGTTACTTAGGACGGGGACAGCCCCAGCATTTT. Translation: CASSYLGRGQPQHF. The chain is built from TRBV6-2 or TRBV6-3 and TRBJ1-5; D is ambiguous. The CDR3 runs 14 residues. Trimming left V 1 base short and J 7 bases short, with 11 bases between. CDR1 and CDR2 from the germline V gene are MNHEY and SVGEGT.

V usage is TRBV2 and J usage is TRBJ2-7; the match to TRBD1 covers 9 bases. From germline, CDR1 is SNHLY and CDR2 FYNNEI. The V segment lost 2 bases and the J segment 5 bases; nucleotides outside the gene matches: 7. CDR3 length: 15 residues. The CDR3 sequence: CASSEQGTGSNEQYF. The CDR3 DNA follows: TGTGCCAGCAGTGAACAGGGGACAGGGAGCAACGAGCAGTACTTC.

This clone occurred a few times. V is TRBV27 and J is TRBJ1-5; TRBD1 agrees at 11 bases. This CDR3 contains 15 residues. The V gene end was trimmed by 4 bases and the J gene end by 6 bases; junction bases not matched to a gene: 5. CDR1 is MNHEY, CDR2 SMNVEV, per germline (reference sequence). CDR3 loop: CASSSRTGGGQPQHF. CDR3 nucleotides: TGTGCCAGCAGTTCTAGGACAGGGGGCGGTCAGCCCCAGCATTTT.

This chain joins TRBV24-1 and TRBJ2-1; TRBD1 aligns across 8 bases. The CDR3 has 18 amino acids. Germline CDR1 and CDR2: KGHDR and SFDVKD. Trimming at V came to 4 bases and at J to 1 base, leaving 11 bases not matched to a gene. CDR3 in DNA: TGTGCCACCAGTGACGGGACAGGTAAGACTAGTTCCTACAATGAGCAGTTCTTC. This encodes CATSDGTGKTSSYNEQFF.

The chain joins TRBV18 to TRBJ1-1; D is perhaps TRBD1 (5 bases). Germline V CDR1 and CDR2: KGHSH, LQKENI. Trimming shortened V by 1 base and J by 0 bases, and 9 bases separated the two germline ends. This CDR3 region has 15 residues. In DNA form, the CDR3 reads TGTGCCAGCTCACCACACGACAGAATGAACACTGAAGCTTTCTTT. This translates into CASSPHDRMNTEAFF.

CDR3 sequence: CASSSHLAGGGSTDTQYF. CDR3 DNA: TGTGCCAGCAGCTCCCACCTAGCCGGGGGGGGGAGCACAGATACGCAGTATTTT. J is TRBJ2-3 and V is TRBV7-9, with 8 bases matching TRBD2. This CDR3 region has 18 residues. CDR1 SEHNR and CDR2 FQNEAQ come from the germline V gene (reference sequence). V lost 4 bases and J lost 0; bases outside the gene matches: 12.

The J gene is TRBJ2-7, the V gene TRBV5-1; 12 nucleotides agree with TRBD2. Germline values: CDR1 SGHRS, CDR2 YFSETQ. The V gene end was trimmed by 3 bases and the J gene end by 6 bases; junction bases not matched to a gene: 7. This CDR3 is built from 15 residues. The DNA of the CDR3 is TGCGCCAGCAGCTCGACTAGCGGGGGAGGTCTCGAGCAGTACTTC. Amino acids: CASSSTSGGGLEQYF.

The DNA for the CDR3 is TGCGCCAGCCCCACCCGACTAGTTGGAAGAGGCTACGAGCAGTACTTC. Its protein is CASPTRLVGRGYEQYF. The chain links TRBV23-1 to TRBJ2-7; D might be TRBD2 (6 bases). TRBV23-1 carries the ORF label, with uncertain function. The CDR3 spans 16 residues. Trimming took off 8 bases at V and 3 bases at J, with 23 bases between the two ends.

CDR3 sequence: CASSPLTLRNYGYTF. The DNA of the CDR3 is TGTGCCAGCAGTCCGCTTACTCTGCGTAACTATGGCTACACCTTC. The V gene is TRBV27, the J gene TRBJ1-2, with no clear D. V was shortened by 5 bases and J by 1 base, with 14 bases between the two germline ends. The V gene's germline CDR1 is MNHEY and CDR2 SMNVEV (reference sequence). This CDR3 has 15 residues.

This chain links TRBV5-4 with TRBJ1-1; D is perhaps TRBD1 (5 bases). Germline V CDR1 and CDR2: SGHNT, YYREEE (reference sequence). The CDR3 has 17 amino acids. Trimming pared 4 bases from V and 9 bases from J, leaving 28 bases between. The CDR3 loop is CASSLDGAGRFGGKAFF. The CDR3 coding sequence is TGTGCCAGCAGCCTCGACGGGGCCGGTCGGTTCGGGGGTAAAGCTTTCTTT. Combining the CDR3 with reference TRBV5-4 and TRBJ1-1 gives the whole variable domain ETGVTQSPTHLIKTRGQQVTLRCSSQSGHNTVSWYQQALGQGPQFIFQYYREEENGRGNFPPRFSGLQFPNYSSELNVNALELDDSALYLCASSLDGAGRFGGKAFFGQGTRLTVV.

The V call is TRBV6-2 or TRBV6-3, the J call TRBJ1-2; possible D gene TRBD1, 5 bases. CDR3 length equals 11 residues. The V gene lost 6 bases and the J gene lost 10 bases, with 12 bases spanning the gap. The germline V gene encodes CDR1 MNHEY and CDR2 SVGEGT. This chain's CDR3 is CASSVQASYTF. The CDR3 DNA reads as TGTGCCAGCAGCGTACAGGCTTCCTACACCTTC.

The chain joins TRBV11-2 to TRBJ1-2; D may be TRBD1 (5 bases). Germline assignment: CDR1 SGHAT and CDR2 FQNNGV. CDR3 length: 14 residues. V was shortened by 6 bases and J by 8 bases, with 19 bases between the two germline ends. CDR3 amino acids: CASRAQGLPGGYTF. In DNA form, the CDR3 reads TGTGCCAGCAGGGCCCAGGGTCTCCCTGGGGGCTACACCTTC.

The chain recombines TRBV6-2 or TRBV6-3 with TRBJ1-2; TRBD1 agrees at 8 bases. The V gene's germline CDR1 is MNHEY and CDR2 SVGEGT. Trimming took 5 bases from V and 2 from J; bases not matched to a gene: 4. This CDR3 is built from 14 residues. This CDR3 is CASSDRGPNYGYTF. For the CDR3, the DNA is TGTGCCAGCAGTGACAGGGGACCAAACTATGGCTACACCTTC.